These T cell receptor beta chains were read from a single sample in a study of CD8 T cells in Susac syndrome. TCRdb re-derived calls from the immunoSEQ multiplex PCR reads in MiXCR, one entry per CDR3 protein. The sample carries over 300,000 distinct CDR3 sequences, about 91% recorded once. What was sequenced was CD4+ T cells from PBMCs. The receptors come from a human donor with multiple sclerosis. CDR3s include the opening cysteine and the closing phenylalanine or tryptophan. Each record gives: CDR3 protein, V gene, J gene.

CDR3: CASSFASPREKLFF
V: TRBV12-3/TRBV12-4
J: TRBJ1-4

CDR3: CSARNGTPPRTDTQYF
V: TRBV20-1
J: TRBJ2-3

CDR3: CASSPPGTGRRYEQFF
V: TRBV18
J: TRBJ2-1

CDR3: CASSAGQTIYGYTF
V: TRBV5-1
J: TRBJ1-2

CDR3: CASSQDFGQGARPEKLFF
V: TRBV4-1
J: TRBJ1-4

CDR3: CASSNDRAADTEAFF
V: TRBV6-2/TRBV6-3
J: TRBJ1-1

CDR3: CASSIGTGTGELFF
V: TRBV19
J: TRBJ2-2

CDR3: CASSLGRMGGYTF
V: TRBV5-6
J: TRBJ1-2

CDR3: CASSFSENTEAFF
V: TRBV7-3
J: TRBJ1-1

CDR3: CASSLDGHPTNEKLFF
V: TRBV5-1
J: TRBJ1-4

CDR3: CACTQGGTGELFF
V: TRBV30
J: TRBJ2-2

CDR3: CASSSNLFRGLNTEAFF
V: TRBV5-6
J: TRBJ1-1

CDR3: CASSLTIPEAFF
V: TRBV7-8
J: TRBJ1-1

CDR3: CASTSHGLNLYNEQFF
V: TRBV10-1
J: TRBJ2-1

CDR3: CASSSGQIRAADTQYF
V: TRBV19
J: TRBJ2-3

CDR3: CASSVVGGRNSPLHF
V: TRBV9
J: TRBJ1-6

CDR3: CASSRGAQPQHF
V: TRBV6-1
J: TRBJ1-5

CDR3: CASSQFGLAAEQYF
V: TRBV4-2
J: TRBJ2-7

CDR3: CASKLGTVQPQHF
V: TRBV2
J: TRBJ1-5

CDR3: CASSSDRTRYYEQYF
V: TRBV7-2
J: TRBJ2-7

CDR3: CASSIRGSADLAKNIQYF
V: TRBV19
J: TRBJ2-4

CDR3: CASSPTMTGYTF
V: TRBV7-2
J: TRBJ1-2

CDR3: CASSLEGTIYGYTF
V: TRBV5-6
J: TRBJ1-2

CDR3: CASSPNTIGGDTQYF
V: TRBV5-6
J: TRBJ2-3

CDR3: CASKLLQGVLYEQYF
V: TRBV6-1
J: TRBJ2-7

CDR3: CASRPFGTRFTNYGYTF
V: TRBV6-1
J: TRBJ1-2

CDR3: CASSLGNSIALMNTEAFF
V: TRBV7-8
J: TRBJ1-1

CDR3: CASSSQAGLNSPLHF
V: TRBV7-3
J: TRBJ1-6

CDR3: CSARHRFNTEAFF
V: TRBV20-1
J: TRBJ1-1

CDR3: CASSWDGPLGTGELFF
V: TRBV6-6
J: TRBJ2-2

CDR3: CSVFRGGRGTEAFF
V: TRBV29-1
J: TRBJ1-1

CDR3: CASSPPTGIMNTEAFF
V: TRBV5-4
J: TRBJ1-1

CDR3: CASSRNRVGYF
V: TRBV28
J: TRBJ2-5

CDR3: CASSSYPRQRYGYTF
V: TRBV11-2
J: TRBJ1-2

CDR3: CASSQGFGAEAFF
V: TRBV3-1
J: TRBJ1-1

CDR3: CASSVAGGVHNEQFF
V: TRBV9
J: TRBJ2-1

CDR3: CASSTRGTGDIETQYF
V: TRBV5-1
J: TRBJ2-5

CDR3: CASSFVAQGYGYTF
V: TRBV7-9
J: TRBJ1-2

CDR3: CASSPSITGGEQFF
V: TRBV18
J: TRBJ2-1

CDR3: CASSVGQVTTGELFF
V: TRBV6-1
J: TRBJ2-2

CDR3: CASSYPDGNNEQFF
V: TRBV6-2/TRBV6-3
J: TRBJ2-1

CDR3: CASSQDLGQVGTEAFF
V: TRBV14
J: TRBJ1-1

CDR3: CSAFQPGLEDEQFF
V: TRBV20-1
J: TRBJ2-1

CDR3: CASSLWGRVNEQFF
V: TRBV2
J: TRBJ2-1

CDR3: CASFSWRGSYGYTF
V: TRBV19
J: TRBJ1-2

CDR3: CASSYFQRRKEAGELFF
V: TRBV6-2/TRBV6-3
J: TRBJ2-2

CDR3: CASSLGQGAVDEQFF
V: TRBV5-8
J: TRBJ2-1

CDR3: CASSFGRANQPQHF
V: TRBV5-6
J: TRBJ1-5

CDR3: CASSLAGNPYNEQFF
V: TRBV5-6
J: TRBJ2-1

CDR3: CSAAGGYTEAFF
V: TRBV20-1
J: TRBJ1-1

CDR3: CASRLGTAGGGELFF
V: TRBV12-3/TRBV12-4
J: TRBJ2-2